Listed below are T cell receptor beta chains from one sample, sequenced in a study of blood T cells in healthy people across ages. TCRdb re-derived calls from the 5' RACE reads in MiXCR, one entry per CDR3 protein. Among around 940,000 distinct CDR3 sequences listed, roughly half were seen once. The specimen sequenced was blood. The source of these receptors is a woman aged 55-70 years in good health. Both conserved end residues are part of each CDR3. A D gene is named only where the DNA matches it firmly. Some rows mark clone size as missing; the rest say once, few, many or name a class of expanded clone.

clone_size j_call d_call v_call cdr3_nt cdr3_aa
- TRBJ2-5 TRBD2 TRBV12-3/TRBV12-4 TGTGCCACCCGGACTAGCGGCCAAGAGACCCAGTACTTC CATRTSGQETQYF
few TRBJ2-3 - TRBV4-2 TGTGCCAGCAGCCGCCGTGTGGGCAACACAGATACGCAGTATTTT CASSRRVGNTDTQYF
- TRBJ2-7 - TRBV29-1 TGCAGCGTTGAATCTGTTGCCGTGCGGGCCCTATCCTACGAGCAGTACTTC CSVESVAVRALSYEQYF
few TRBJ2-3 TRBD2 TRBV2 TGTGCCAGCGGACTAGGGCTGGGCACAGATACGCAGTATTTT CASGLGLGTDTQYF
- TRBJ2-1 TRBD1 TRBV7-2 TGTGCCAGCAGCTTAGCTCTCTACAGGGGGCTTCCGTACAATGAGCAGTTCTTC CASSLALYRGLPYNEQFF
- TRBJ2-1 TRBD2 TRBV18 TGTGCCAGCTCCCGGGAGGGGAATATTCAGTTCTTC CASSREGNIQFF
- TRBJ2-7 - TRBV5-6 TGTGCCAGCAGCCTGCTATGGACGGAAAACTACGAGCAGTACTTC CASSLLWTENYEQYF
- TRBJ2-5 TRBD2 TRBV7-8 TGTGCCAGCAGCCGACTAGCGGGAGGGCCGGCTACAGAGACCCAGTACTTC CASSRLAGGPATETQYF
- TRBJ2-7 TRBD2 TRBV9 TGTGCCAGCACCCAGACTAGCGGGAGTTTCCACGAGCAGTACTTC CASTQTSGSFHEQYF
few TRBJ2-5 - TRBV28 TGTGCCAGCAGTTCCTACGGACAGACTGTCCAAGAGACCCAGTACTTC CASSSYGQTVQETQYF
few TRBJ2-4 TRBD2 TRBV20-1 TGCAGTGCTGCCCAGACGGGAGGAATCGACATTCAGTACTTC CSAAQTGGIDIQYF
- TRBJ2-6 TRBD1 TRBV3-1 TGTGCCAGCAGCCTGGAGTACCGGCGGGGACAGGGTAGCTCTGGGGCCAACGTCCTGACTTTC CASSLEYRRGQGSSGANVLTF
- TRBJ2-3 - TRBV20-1 TGCAGTGCTACCACCGGAACTAGGGCCACGCAGTATTTT CSATTGTRATQYF
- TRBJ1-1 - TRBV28 TGTGCCAGCCGAATTCGGCGGGATGAAGCTTTCTTT CASRIRRDEAFF
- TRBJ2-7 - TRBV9 TGTGCCAGCAGCGTAGCATTGTGGACGGGCGAGCAGTACTTC CASSVALWTGEQYF
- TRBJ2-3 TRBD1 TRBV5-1 TGCGCCAGCAGGACGGGACAGGGAGGGGCCGACACAGATACGCAGTATTTT CASRTGQGGADTDTQYF
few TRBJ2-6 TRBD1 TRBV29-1 TGCAGCGTTGCCCTTCACAGGGGTGGGGCCAACGTCCTGACTTTC CSVALHRGGANVLTF
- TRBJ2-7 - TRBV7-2 TGTGCCAGCAGCTTCTCCTTTCAGGGGAACGAGCAGTACTTC CASSFSFQGNEQYF
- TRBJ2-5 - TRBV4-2 TGTGCCAGCAGCCAAGAGGCGGGGCGGCAGACCCAGTACTTC CASSQEAGRQTQYF
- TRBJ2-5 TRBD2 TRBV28 TGTGCCAGCAGTCCGATGTGGACTAGCGGGAGGGGAGAGACCCAGTACTTC CASSPMWTSGRGETQYF
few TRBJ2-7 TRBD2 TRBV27 TGTGCCAGCGGGGGTGGGGGGGACTACGAGCAGTACTTC CASGGGGDYEQYF
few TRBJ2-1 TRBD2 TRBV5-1 TGCGCCAGCAGCTTGATCCTAGCGGGAGAGAACAATGAGCAGTTCTTC CASSLILAGENNEQFF
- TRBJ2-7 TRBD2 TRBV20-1 TGCAGTGCTAGACAAGCGGGGTACAATGAGCAGTACTTC CSARQAGYNEQYF
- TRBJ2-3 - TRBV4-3 TGCGCCAGCAGCCAGAACTCAGGGACAGATACGCAGTATTTT CASSQNSGTDTQYF
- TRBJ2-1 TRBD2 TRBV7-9 TGTGCCAGCAGCTCTAGCGGGAGGGCGTTTGAGCAGTTCTTC CASSSSGRAFEQFF
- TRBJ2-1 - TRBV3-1 TGTGCCAGCAGCCAAGTCAGAGCGGAGGCGCAGTTCTTC CASSQVRAEAQFF
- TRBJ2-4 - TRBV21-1 TGTGCCAGCAGCTCCCCGGGACTAGCGGTCCTGTCCTACAATGAGCAGTACTTC CASSSPGLAVLSYNEQYF
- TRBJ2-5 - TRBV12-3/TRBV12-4 TGTGCCAGCAGCCTAGTTGTGTCCCCCCAAGAGACCCAGTACTTC CASSLVVSPQETQYF
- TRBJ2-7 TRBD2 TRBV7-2 TGTGCCAGCAGCCTCCAGGGGACTAGCGGGCCCTACGAGCAGTACTTC CASSLQGTSGPYEQYF
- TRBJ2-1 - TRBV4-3 TGCGCCAGCAGCCAAGATGAACGGGGCAATGAGCAGTTCTTC CASSQDERGNEQFF
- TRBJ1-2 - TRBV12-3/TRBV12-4 TGTGCCAGCAGGGGGGACGGGTATAACTATGGCTACACCTTC CASRGDGYNYGYTF
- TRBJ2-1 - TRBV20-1 TGCAGTGCTAGAGATCCCAGCCGACGACAGGAGCAGTTCTTC CSARDPSRRQEQFF
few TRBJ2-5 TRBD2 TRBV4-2 TGTGCCAGCACCGCCGGGGCGGGAGACCAAGAGACCCAGTACTTC CASTAGAGDQETQYF
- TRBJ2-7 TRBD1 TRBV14 TGTGCCAGCAGCCATCAGGGGGCGCTGAATAATGAGCAGTACTTC CASSHQGALNNEQYF
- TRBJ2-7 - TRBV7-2 TGTGCCAGCAGCCCAGACAGGACAGAAGACTACGAGCAGTACTTC CASSPDRTEDYEQYF
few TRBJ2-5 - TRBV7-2 TGTGCCAGCAGCTTCTACGGGGATGAAGAGACCCAGTACTTC CASSFYGDEETQYF
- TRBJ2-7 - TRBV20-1 TGCAGTGCCGCGGGGCAGACAGGGTACGAGCAGTACTTC CSAAGQTGYEQYF
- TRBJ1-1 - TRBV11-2 TGTGCCAGCAGCACATCCCCTGGTCGGGAAGCTTTCTTT CASSTSPGREAFF
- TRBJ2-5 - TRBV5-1 TGCGCCAGCAGCTTAGACGGGGCGCGAGAGACCCAGTACTTC CASSLDGARETQYF
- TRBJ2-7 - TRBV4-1 TGCGCCAGCAGCCCCCTAGATGTGGGGTACGAGCAGTACTTC CASSPLDVGYEQYF
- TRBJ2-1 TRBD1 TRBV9 TGTGCCAGCAGCCAGGGACAGAGCTCCTACAATGAGCAGTTCTTC CASSQGQSSYNEQFF
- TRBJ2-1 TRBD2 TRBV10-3 TGTGCCATCTGGAGCGGGAGGGCCGTCGATGAGCAGTTCTTC CAIWSGRAVDEQFF
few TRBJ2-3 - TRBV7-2 TGTGCCAGCAGCTCGCCTAGTTGGGGCACAGATACGCAGTATTTT CASSSPSWGTDTQYF
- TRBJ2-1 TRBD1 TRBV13 TGTGCCAGCAGCTCAGACAGGGGGGCGCAGTTCTTC CASSSDRGAQFF
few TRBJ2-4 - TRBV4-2 TGTGCCAGCAGCCAAGAATGGGGTGGGAACATTCAGTACTTC CASSQEWGGNIQYF
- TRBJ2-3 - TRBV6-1 TGTGCCAGCAGTGGGGGGGGACCGGGACAGAGTACGCAGTATTTT CASSGGGPGQSTQYF
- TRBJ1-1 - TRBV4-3 TGCGCCAGCAGCCTTTTAGGGACTACATCTGATCGAGCTTTCTTT CASSLLGTTSDRAFF
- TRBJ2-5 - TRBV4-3 TGCGGCAGCAGCCAAGTTGGAACGGGACTCGCTACCCAGTACTTC CGSSQVGTGLATQYF
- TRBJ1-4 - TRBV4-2 TGTGCCAGCAGCAAGACTGAAGCAACTAATGAAAAACTGTTTTTT CASSKTEATNEKLFF
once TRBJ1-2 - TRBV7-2 TGTGCCAGCAGCTCTAACAGGGTGAACTATGGCTACACCTTC CASSSNRVNYGYTF
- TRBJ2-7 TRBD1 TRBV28 TGTGCCAGCAGTACTCCCGGGACAGGGGCGTCGTACGAGCAGTACTTC CASSTPGTGASYEQYF
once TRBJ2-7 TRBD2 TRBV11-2 TGTGCCAGCAGCTTAGCTCGCAGCGGGAGGGCCTACGAGCAGTACTTC CASSLARSGRAYEQYF
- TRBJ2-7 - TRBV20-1 TGCAGTGCTAGAGAAAGTGGCTACGAGCAGTACTTC CSARESGYEQYF
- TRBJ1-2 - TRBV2 TGTGCCAGCAGTGAAGCGGCGGGAGCATTTGGCTACACCTTC CASSEAAGAFGYTF
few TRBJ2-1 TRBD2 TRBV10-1 TGCGCCAGCATAGTCCTAGCGGGCCCAACTGAGTTCTTC CASIVLAGPTEFF
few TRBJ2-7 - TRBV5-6 TGTGCCAGCAGCTTGCGGGGGGCGGACGAGCAGTACTTC CASSLRGADEQYF
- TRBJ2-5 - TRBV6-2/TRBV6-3 TGTGCCAGCAAAGTGCAAAAAGAGACCCAGTACTTC CASKVQKETQYF